The following is a TCR beta chain sequence with its context. Its antigen is unknown. Sample-barcoded 5' priming and a J-beta primer mix drove a second PCR of 7 to 11 cycles. MiXCR, run by TCRdb on the 5' RACE reads, gives a single entry per CDR3 protein. The sample holds around 580,000 distinct CDR3 sequences, around half seen once. The data were taken from a study of blood T cells in healthy people across ages. Study findings and constraints: Conclusively comparing naive with antigen-experienced cells was impossible with unsorted PBMCs. Investigators viewed diversity estimates from one million T cells as underestimates, the study reported.

The donors, all healthy, were Caucasians living in Russia, aged roughly 6 to 95. Per-sample PBMC isolation yielded at least 6.5 million cells. There are 15 residues in the CDR3. Per germline, CDR1 KGHSH and CDR2 LQKENI. V trimming: 3 bases; J trimming: 8 bases; junction bases outside the gene matches: 7. This TCR was recovered from an elderly man in good health. The V and J genes are TRBV18 and TRBJ2-3, with TRBD2 identical over 11 bases. Sequenced sample: blood. The CDR3, as DNA: TGTGCCAGCTCACCCGGGACTAGCGGAAAGGGTACGCAGTATTTT. The encoded protein is CASSPGTSGKGTQYF.